This T cell receptor (beta chain) was retrieved from a study of blood T cell repertoires in COVID-19. About the research overall: Researchers got acute and convalescent COVID-19 samples from the United States, Italy and Spain.

Original handling: Estimates of nucleated cell counts were drawn from the amplification of reference gene primers. Using immunoSEQ multiplex PCR, the repertoire was profiled, and TCRdb retains in-frame clones only, with some absent. The V and J calls and the clone size are those of that table, but D and trimming were determined from the DNA. Of about 200,000 clones listed, around 90% are singletons. The CDR3 has 13 amino acids. The V and J ends lost 7 bases and 3 bases, in that order; junction bases with no gene match: 5. This clone was detected only a few times. This rearrangement joins TRBV12-3 or TRBV12-4 to TRBJ1-1; 7 nucleotides agree with TRBD1. The clonotype comes from a man aged 25-45 years who had recovered from COVID-19. Material: PBMCs or T cells enriched from blood (not recorded which). The CDR3 is CASTSGGHTEAFF. The CDR3 nucleotides read TGTGCCAGCACCTCAGGGGGTCACACTGAAGCTTTCTTT.